Ten or more counts support the clone carrying this T cell receptor beta chain. The antigen is undetermined. The data belong to a study of T cell repertoires in cytomegalovirus infection. TCRdb called the reads again in MiXCR, with one record for every CDR3 protein. The sample lists 100,000 to 150,000 distinct CDR3 sequences, roughly 9% occurring once. Broader study findings: The response measured ex vivo was dominated by TCR beta clonotypes (HLA-C-restricted and CMV-specific). Cumulative public TCR beta family frequency identified CMV carriers with the relevant HLA.

Trimming stripped 2 bases from V and 0 bases from J, with 10 bases between. CDR3 length: 15 residues. Looked up from germline, CDR1 is DFQATT and CDR2 is SNEGSKA (reference sequence). This clonotype was sampled from a human donor in good health (CMV status not recorded). Some clones in this sample may be carry-over from other donors' samples. Sequencing was done on a sample of PBMCs. J is TRBJ1-4 and V is TRBV20-1; maybe TRBD1 (5 bases). The CDR3 sequence is CSARRDEATNEKLFF. Written as DNA, the CDR3 is TGCAGTGCTAGAAGGGACGAAGCAACTAATGAAAAACTGTTTTTT.